One and the same sample provided the 6 T cell receptor beta chains below, sequenced in a study of cytomegalovirus exposure and HLA in healthy donors. Here immunoSEQ multiplex PCR was the method, and the copy in TCRdb shows in-frame clones only, minus some. The sample lists more than 45,000 clones, 80% to 90% occurring once. The sequenced sample consisted of PBMCs. The receptors shown here come from a woman aged 18-35 years in good health and CMV-seronegative.

This chain links TRBV5-1 with TRBJ1-1; 8 positions match TRBD1. This CDR3 is 14 amino acids long. CDR1 is SGHRS, CDR2 YFSETQ, per germline. V lost 3 bases to trimming and J lost 0 bases; unmatched junction nucleotides: 1. The CDR3 spells CASSSDRVNTEAFF. The DNA of the CDR3 is TGCGCCAGCAGCTCGGACAGGGTGAACACTGAAGCTTTCTTT.

The rearrangement links TRBV5-5 to TRBJ2-5, with D maybe TRBD1 (6 bases). The CDR3 has 13 amino acids. CDR1 is SGHKS and CDR2 is YYEKEE in the germline V gene (reference sequence). Trimming shortened V by 1 base and J by 3 bases, and 7 bases separated the two germline ends. CDR3 coding DNA: TGTGCCAGCAGCTTGCAGGGGAAAGAGACCCAGTACTTC. This gives the protein CASSLQGKETQYF. The variable domain in full, completed from reference TRBV5-5 and TRBJ2-5, reads DAGVTQSPTHLIKTRGQQVTLRCSPISGHKSVSWYQQVLGQGPQFIFQYYEKEERGRGNFPDRFSARQFPNYSSELNVNALLLGDSALYLCASSLQGKETQYFGPGTRLLVL.

The V gene is TRBV13, the J gene TRBJ2-1; 11 bases are a match to TRBD1. V lost 5 bases, J lost 1 base, and 7 bases stayed unmatched. The CDR3 sequence is 17 residues long. The germline gives CDR1 PRHDT, CDR2 FYEKMQ (reference sequence). CDR3 DNA: TGTGCCAGCAGCCACGGGACAGGGGGAACTTCCTACAATGAGCAGTTCTTC. Protein product: CASSHGTGGTSYNEQFF.

Here the CDR3 reads CASSYSQSATQYF. In DNA form, the CDR3 reads TGTGCCAGCAGTTACTCTCAGTCCGCGACCCAGTACTTC. The chain recombines TRBV6-5 with TRBJ2-5; the D is unclear. V gave up 0 bases and J gave up 7 bases, with 9 bases separating them. CDR1 MNHEY and CDR2 SVGAGI come from the germline V gene. The CDR3 runs to 13 residues.

The CDR3 spells CASSRTSGGTDTQYF. The CDR3 DNA is TGTGCCAGCAGTCGAACTAGCGGCGGCACAGATACGCAGTATTTT. The chain uses TRBV2 and TRBJ2-3, with 8 bases lining up with TRBD2. With 5 bases clipped from V and 1 base from J, the junction kept 5 bases outside the gene matches. This CDR3 comprises 15 residues. CDR1 SNHLY and CDR2 FYNNEI come from the germline V gene.

The V call is TRBV28, the J call TRBJ1-5, with a tentative D call TRBD1 (5 bases). The CDR3 covers 14 residues. CDR1 MDHEN and CDR2 SYDVKM come from the germline V gene. Trimming shortened V by 7 bases and J by 5 bases, and 15 bases separated the two germline ends. This chain's CDR3 is CASIPRRGYQPQHF. In DNA, the CDR3 is TGTGCCAGCATCCCAAGGAGGGGTTATCAGCCCCAGCATTTT.